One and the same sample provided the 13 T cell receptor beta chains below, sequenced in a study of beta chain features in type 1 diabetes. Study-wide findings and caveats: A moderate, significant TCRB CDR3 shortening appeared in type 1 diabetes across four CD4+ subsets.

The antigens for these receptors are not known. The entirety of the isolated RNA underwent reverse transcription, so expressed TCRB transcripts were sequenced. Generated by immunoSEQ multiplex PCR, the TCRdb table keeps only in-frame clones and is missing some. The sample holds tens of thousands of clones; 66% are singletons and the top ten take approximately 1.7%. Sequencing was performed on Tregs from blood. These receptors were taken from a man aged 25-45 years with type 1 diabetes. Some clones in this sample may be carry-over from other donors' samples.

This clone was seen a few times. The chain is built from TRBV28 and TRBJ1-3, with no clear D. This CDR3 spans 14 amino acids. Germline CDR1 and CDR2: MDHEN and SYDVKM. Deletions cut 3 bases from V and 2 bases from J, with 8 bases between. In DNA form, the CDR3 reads TGTGCCAGCAGTTTTGTCCAAACTGGAAACACCATATATTTT. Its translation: CASSFVQTGNTIYF.

The CDR3 is CASSLASGTGYEKLFF. For the CDR3, the DNA is TGTGCCAGCAGCTTGGCCTCCGGGACAGGGTACGAAAAACTGTTTTTT. The V call is TRBV5-6, the J call TRBJ1-4; 9 nucleotides line up with TRBD1. CDR1 and CDR2 (germline): SGHDT, YYEEEE. The CDR3 runs to 16 residues. V lost 0 bases to trimming and J lost 8 bases; unmatched junction nucleotides: 8.

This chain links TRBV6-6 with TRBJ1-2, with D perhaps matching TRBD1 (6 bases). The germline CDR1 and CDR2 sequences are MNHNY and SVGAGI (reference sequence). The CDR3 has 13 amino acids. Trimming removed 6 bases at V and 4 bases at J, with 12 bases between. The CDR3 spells CASSRDISYGYTF. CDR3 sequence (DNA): TGTGCCAGCAGCAGGGACATATCCTATGGCTACACCTTC.

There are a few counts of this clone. The CDR3 is CATASHNEQFF. The DNA of the CDR3 is TGTGCCACCGCTAGCCACAATGAGCAGTTCTTC. J is TRBJ2-1 and V is TRBV19, with D possibly matching TRBD2 (5 bases). The CDR3 sequence is 11 residues long. CDR1 and CDR2 from the germline V gene are LNHDA and SQIVND (reference sequence). V lost 10 bases and J lost 5, with 9 bases in between.

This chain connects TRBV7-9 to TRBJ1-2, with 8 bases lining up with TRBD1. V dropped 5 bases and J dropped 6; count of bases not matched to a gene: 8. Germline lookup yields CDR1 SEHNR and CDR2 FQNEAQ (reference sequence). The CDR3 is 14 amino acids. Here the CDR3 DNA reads TGTGCCAGCAGCCGGGCCGGCAGGGGGCATGGCTACACCTTC. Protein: CASSRAGRGHGYTF.

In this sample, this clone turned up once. In DNA form, the CDR3 reads TGTGCCAGCAGTTTAAGGACAGGGGGTAGTGGGGCCAACGTCCTGACTTTC. This gives the protein CASSLRTGGSGANVLTF. V is TRBV28 and J is TRBJ2-6; 10 nucleotides line up with TRBD1. Germline CDR1 reads MDHEN; CDR2 reads SYDVKM. CDR3 length: 17 residues. The J segment lost 3 bases and the V segment lost 2 bases, leaving 4 bases of the junction unmatched.

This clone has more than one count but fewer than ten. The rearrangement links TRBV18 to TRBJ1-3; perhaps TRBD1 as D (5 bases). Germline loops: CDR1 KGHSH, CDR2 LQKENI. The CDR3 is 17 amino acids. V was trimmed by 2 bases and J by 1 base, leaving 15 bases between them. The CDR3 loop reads CASSPWAGPGSGNTIYF. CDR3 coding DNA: TGTGCCAGCTCACCATGGGCAGGGCCCGGATCTGGAAACACCATATATTTT. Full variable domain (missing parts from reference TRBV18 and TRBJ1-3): NAGVMQNPRHLVRRRGQEARLRCSPMKGHSHVYWYRQLPEEGLKFMVYLQKENIIDESGMPKERFSAEFPKEGPSILRIQQVVRGDSAAYFCASSPWAGPGSGNTIYFGEGSWLTVV.

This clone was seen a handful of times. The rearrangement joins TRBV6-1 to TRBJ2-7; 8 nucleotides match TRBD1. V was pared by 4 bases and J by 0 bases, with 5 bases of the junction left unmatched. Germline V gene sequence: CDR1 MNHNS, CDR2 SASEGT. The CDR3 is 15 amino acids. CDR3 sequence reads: CASSGGTGGSYEQYF. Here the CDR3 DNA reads TGTGCCAGCAGTGGCGGGACAGGAGGCTCCTACGAGCAGTACTTC.

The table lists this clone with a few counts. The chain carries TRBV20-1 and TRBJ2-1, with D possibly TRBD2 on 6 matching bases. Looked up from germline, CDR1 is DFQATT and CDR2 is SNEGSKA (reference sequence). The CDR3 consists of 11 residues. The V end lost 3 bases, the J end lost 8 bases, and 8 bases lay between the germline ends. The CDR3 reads CSASWGDEQFF. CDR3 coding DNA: TGCAGTGCTAGTTGGGGGGATGAGCAGTTCTTC.

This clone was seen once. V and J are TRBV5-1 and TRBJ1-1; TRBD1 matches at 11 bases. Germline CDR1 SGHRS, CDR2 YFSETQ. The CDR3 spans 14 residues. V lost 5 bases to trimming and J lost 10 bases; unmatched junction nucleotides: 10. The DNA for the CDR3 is TGCGCCAGCAGTCGTGGACAGGGGGCTACGAGAGCTTTCTTT. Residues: CASSRGQGATRAFF.

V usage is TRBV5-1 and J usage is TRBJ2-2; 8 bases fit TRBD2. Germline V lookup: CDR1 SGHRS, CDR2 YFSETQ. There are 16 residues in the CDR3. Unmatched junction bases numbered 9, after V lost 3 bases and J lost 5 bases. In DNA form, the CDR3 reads TGCGCCAGCAGCTGGACCACGGGCGGGGGGACCGGGGAGCTGTTTTTT. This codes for CASSWTTGGGTGELFF. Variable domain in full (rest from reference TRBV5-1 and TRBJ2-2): KAGVTQTPRYLIKTRGQQVTLSCSPISGHRSVSWYQQTPGQGLQFLFEYFSETQRNKGNFPGRFSGRQFSNSRSEMNVSTLELGDSALYLCASSWTTGGGTGELFFGEGSRLTVL.

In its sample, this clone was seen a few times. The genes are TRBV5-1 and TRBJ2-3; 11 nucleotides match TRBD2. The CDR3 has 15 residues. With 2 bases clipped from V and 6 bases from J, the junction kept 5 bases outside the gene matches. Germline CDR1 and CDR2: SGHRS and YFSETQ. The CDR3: CASSLGLAGPDTQYF. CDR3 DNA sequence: TGCGCCAGCAGCTTAGGACTAGCGGGTCCGGATACGCAGTATTTT.

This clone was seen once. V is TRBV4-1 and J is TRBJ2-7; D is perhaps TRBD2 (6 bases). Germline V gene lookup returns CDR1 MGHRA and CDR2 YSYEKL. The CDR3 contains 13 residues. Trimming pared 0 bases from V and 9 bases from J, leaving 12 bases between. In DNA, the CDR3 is TGCGCCAGCAGCCAAGATCAGGGACTCCTGCAGTACTTC. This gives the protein CASSQDQGLLQYF.